The entry below describes one T cell receptor beta chain. CDR1 is SQVTM, CDR2 ANQGSEA, per germline. The CDR3 has 13 amino acids. The germline V and J ends were trimmed by 3 bases and 2 bases, with 11 bases remaining between them. Clones were read by immunoSEQ multiplex PCR, and TCRdb kept only the in-frame ones, dropping some. The sample records under 60,000 clones, roughly nine tenths being singletons. This sample was taken from a study of PD-1 blockade in classical Hodgkin lymphoma. The time point here: cycle 4 day 1 (C4D1), after more than five weeks of nivolumab. Relapse was seen in all patients after autologous stem cell transplantation, and brentuximab vedotin exposure was variable.

The clonotype comes from a human donor with classical Hodgkin lymphoma. V gene TRBV29-1 combines with J gene TRBJ2-7; maybe TRBD2 (7 bases). The specimen was peripheral blood mononuclear cells (PBMCs), collected before the fourth cycle of nivolumab. The CDR3 reads CSVEGGDTYEQYF. CDR3 in DNA: TGCAGCGTTGAGGGAGGGGACACCTACGAGCAGTACTTC.